This paragraph covers one TCR beta chain sequence. Sequencing was performed with immunoSEQ multiplex PCR; in TCRdb, only in-frame clones are kept and a portion is missing. Here the sample spans a few hundred thousand clones, 89% being singletons. These data belong to a study of blood T cell repertoires in COVID-19. The J segment lost 3 bases and the V segment lost 2 bases, leaving 10 bases of the junction unmatched. The CDR3 runs 16 residues. CDR1 and CDR2 from the germline V gene are MNHEY and SMNVEV (reference sequence). The rearrangement uses TRBV27 and TRBJ2-7; TRBD1 matches 7 bases. Material for sequencing was PBMCs or T cells enriched from blood (not recorded which). This clonotype was obtained from a woman aged 50 to 60 who had been exposed to COVID-19. This chain's CDR3 is CASSLREGGSSYEQYF. The DNA for the CDR3 is TGTGCCAGCAGTTTACGGGAAGGGGGCTCTAGCTACGAGCAGTACTTC.